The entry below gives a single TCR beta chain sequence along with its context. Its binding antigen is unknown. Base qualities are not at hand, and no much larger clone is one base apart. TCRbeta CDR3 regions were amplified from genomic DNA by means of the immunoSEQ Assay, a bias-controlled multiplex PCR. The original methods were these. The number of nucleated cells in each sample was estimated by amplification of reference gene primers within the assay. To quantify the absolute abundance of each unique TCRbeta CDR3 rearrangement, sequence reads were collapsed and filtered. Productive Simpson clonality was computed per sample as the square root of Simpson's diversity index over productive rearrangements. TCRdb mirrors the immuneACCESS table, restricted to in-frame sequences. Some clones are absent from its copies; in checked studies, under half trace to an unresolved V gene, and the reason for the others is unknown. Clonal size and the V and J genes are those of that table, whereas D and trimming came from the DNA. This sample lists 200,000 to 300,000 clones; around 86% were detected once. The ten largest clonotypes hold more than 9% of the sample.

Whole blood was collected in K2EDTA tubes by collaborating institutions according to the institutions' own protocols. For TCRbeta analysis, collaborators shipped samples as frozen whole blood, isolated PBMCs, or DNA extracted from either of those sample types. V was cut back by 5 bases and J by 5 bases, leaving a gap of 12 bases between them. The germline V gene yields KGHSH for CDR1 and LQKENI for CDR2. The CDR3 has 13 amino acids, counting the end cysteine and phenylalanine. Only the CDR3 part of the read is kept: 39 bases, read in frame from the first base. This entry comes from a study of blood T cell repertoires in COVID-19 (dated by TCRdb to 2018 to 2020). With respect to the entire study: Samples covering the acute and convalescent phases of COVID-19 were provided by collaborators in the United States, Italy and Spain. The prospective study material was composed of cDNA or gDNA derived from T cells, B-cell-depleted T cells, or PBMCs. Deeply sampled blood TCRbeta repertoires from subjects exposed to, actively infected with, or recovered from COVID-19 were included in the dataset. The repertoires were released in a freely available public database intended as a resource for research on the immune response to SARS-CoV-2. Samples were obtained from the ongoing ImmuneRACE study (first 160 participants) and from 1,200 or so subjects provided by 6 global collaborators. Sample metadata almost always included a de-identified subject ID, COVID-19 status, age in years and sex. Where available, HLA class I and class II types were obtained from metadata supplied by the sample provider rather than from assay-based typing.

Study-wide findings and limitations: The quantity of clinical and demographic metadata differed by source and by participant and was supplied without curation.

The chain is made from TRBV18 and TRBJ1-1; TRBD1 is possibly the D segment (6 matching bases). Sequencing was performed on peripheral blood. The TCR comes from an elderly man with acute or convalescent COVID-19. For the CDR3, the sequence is CASSSGVGTEAFF. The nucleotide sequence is TGTGCCAGCTCATCAGGGGTTGGAACTGAAGCTTTCTTT.